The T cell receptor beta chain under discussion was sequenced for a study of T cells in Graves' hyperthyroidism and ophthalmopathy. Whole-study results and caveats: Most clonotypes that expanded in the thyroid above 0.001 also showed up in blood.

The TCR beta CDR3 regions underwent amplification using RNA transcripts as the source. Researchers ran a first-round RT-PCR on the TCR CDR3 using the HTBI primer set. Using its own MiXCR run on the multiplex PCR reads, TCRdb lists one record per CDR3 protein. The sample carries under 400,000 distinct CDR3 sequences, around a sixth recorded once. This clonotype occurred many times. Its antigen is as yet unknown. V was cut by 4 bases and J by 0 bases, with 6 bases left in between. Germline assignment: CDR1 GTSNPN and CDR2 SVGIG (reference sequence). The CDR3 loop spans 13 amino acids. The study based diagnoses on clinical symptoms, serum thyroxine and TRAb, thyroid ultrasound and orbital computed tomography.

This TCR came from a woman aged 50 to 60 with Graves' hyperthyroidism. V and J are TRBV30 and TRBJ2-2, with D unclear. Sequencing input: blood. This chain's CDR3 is CAWTPTNTGELFF. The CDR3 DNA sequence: TGTGCCTGGACTCCCACGAACACCGGGGAGCTGTTTTTT.